This TCR beta chain was recovered during a study of CD8+ T cells in alopecia areata. Study-level information: Administration of oral tofacitinib to treated patients was at 5 to 10 mg twice daily. Broader study findings: The study found higher clonality in lesional than normal scalp, especially in alopecia totalis/universalis. The study found that many expanded lesional clones persisted in scalp and blood during tofacitinib.

Per germline, CDR1 KGHSH and CDR2 LQKENI. The CDR3 runs 12 residues. Trimming left V 3 bases short and J 5 bases short, with 7 bases between. Treatment indicated: oral pan-JAK inhibitor, 5-10 mg twice daily. Cell sorting was applied to PBMCs, and CD4+ and CD8+ T cells were collected. Details on this clone: Its antigen is undetermined.

Following extraction, RNA underwent reverse transcription to cDNA, which served as the sequencing template. TCRdb's table, derived via immunoSEQ multiplex PCR, lists solely in-frame clones and lacks some. The sample holds 150,000 to 250,000 clones, nearly 60% seen once. The sequencing used CD4+ T cells sorted from blood, collected at week 24, from a patient treated with tofacitinib. V gene TRBV18 combines with J gene TRBJ2-5; D is perhaps TRBD1 or TRBD2 (5 bases each). The sequence was obtained from a human donor with alopecia areata. This CDR3 reads CASSPGEETQYF. The DNA for the CDR3 is TGTGCCAGCTCACCGGGGGAGGAGACCCAGTACTTC.